Below are 9 T cell receptor beta chains sequenced from a single sample in a study of human T cells and chemical hapten exposure. This sample's time point: patch test 2, 6 weeks after DPC sensitization. Treatment in this sample: therapeutic diphenylcyclopropenone sensitization with weekly scalp DPC. TCRdb used MiXCR to reprocess the RACE reads, holding one entry per CDR3 protein. The sample carries around 67,000 distinct CDR3 sequences, around 8.8% recorded once. The sample consisted of whole blood, taken in connection with sensitization to the hapten diphenylcyclopropenone (DPC). All receptors come from a woman aged 45-65 years with alopecia areata. Some clones in this sample may be carry-over from other donors' samples.

This clonotype came up a few times. The genes are TRBV6-1 and TRBJ1-3; no clear D. Germline V gives CDR1 MNHNS, CDR2 SASEGT. V was clipped by 8 bases and J by 2 bases, with 10 bases between them. This CDR3 comprises 13 residues. The CDR3 DNA sequence: TGTGCCAGCTCGACGGGAGCTGGAAACACCATATATTTT. Translation gives CASSTGAGNTIYF.

This clonotype was picked up a small number of times. This chain links TRBV27 with TRBJ1-5; the D is unclear. Germline CDR1 MNHEY, CDR2 SMNVEV (reference sequence). Trimming removed 0 bases from V and 6 bases from J, with 6 bases in between. The CDR3 is made up of 13 amino acids. CDR3 nucleotides: TGTGCCAGCAGTTTATCTGGCCCTCAGCCCCAGCATTTT. Amino acid sequence: CASSLSGPQPQHF.

V gene TRBV7-8 combines with J gene TRBJ2-3, with 8 bases lining up with TRBD2. The germline CDR1 and CDR2 sequences are SGHVS and FQNEAQ. V lost 0 bases to trimming and J lost 1 base; unmatched junction nucleotides: 6. The CDR3 spans 17 residues. This CDR3 reads CASSLALGSGGTDTQYF. The CDR3 bases are TGTGCCAGCAGCTTAGCGCTGGGTAGCGGGGGCACAGATACGCAGTATTTT. Complete variable domain (other parts from reference TRBV7-8 and TRBJ2-3): GAGVSQSPRYKVAKRGQDVALRCDPISGHVSLFWYQQALGQGPEFLTYFQNEAQLDKSGLPSDRFFAERPEGSVSTLKIQRTQQEDSAVYLCASSLALGSGGTDTQYFGPGTRLTVL.

The table lists this clonotype with a few counts. The V gene is TRBV4-2, the J gene TRBJ1-4; 7 bases agree with TRBD1. Germline CDR1 reads LGHNA; CDR2 reads YNFKEQ. With 4 bases clipped from V and 8 bases from J, the junction kept 4 bases outside the gene matches. The CDR3 contains 13 residues. Written as DNA, the CDR3 is TGTGCCAGCAGCCGAGAGACAGGGGAAAAACTGTTTTTT. It is translated as CASSRETGEKLFF.

There are many counts of this clonotype. The chain has TRBV11-2 and TRBJ1-3, with unresolved D. The CDR3 length is 14 residues. Germline V gene lookup returns CDR1 SGHAT and CDR2 FQNNGV. V lost 4 bases and J lost 4, with 11 bases in between. The CDR3 loop reads CASSYNSAGNTIYF. CDR3 DNA sequence: TGTGCCAGCAGCTACAACAGCGCCGGAAACACCATATATTTT.

The chain carries TRBV20-1 and TRBJ2-3; 8 bases agree with TRBD2. The CDR3 consists of 16 residues. Germline CDR1 reads DFQATT; CDR2 reads SNEGSKA (reference sequence). With V trimmed by 4 bases and J by 1 base, 10 bases remained unmatched. CDR3: CSAISGGRPRTDTQYF. CDR3 DNA: TGCAGTGCTATCTCCGGCGGGAGGCCTCGCACAGATACGCAGTATTTT.

This clonotype was detected many times. The genes are TRBV28 and TRBJ1-3; D perhaps matches TRBD1 (6 bases). The germline gives CDR1 MDHEN, CDR2 SYDVKM. Trimming stripped 6 bases from V and 2 bases from J, with 14 bases between. The CDR3 extends over 15 amino acids. CDR3 sequence (DNA): TGTGCCAGCAGGCCAGGGGATCCCCCTGGAAACACCATATATTTT. Translating it yields CASRPGDPPGNTIYF.

In its sample, this clonotype was seen a few times. The V gene is TRBV11-3, the J gene TRBJ2-2; no reliable D call. The CDR3 spans 14 residues. V was cut by 5 bases and J by 6 bases, with 13 bases left in between. CDR1 is SGHNT and CDR2 is YENEEA in the germline V gene. CDR3 loop: CASSPPGVAGELFF. The CDR3 nucleotides read TGTGCCAGCAGCCCCCCGGGTGTGGCCGGGGAGCTGTTTTTT.

J is TRBJ2-2 and V is TRBV5-1; TRBD1 agrees at 7 bases. J gave up 3 bases and V 3 bases, and 2 bases lay outside the gene matches. The CDR3 runs to 14 residues. CDR1 SGHRS and CDR2 YFSETQ come from the germline V gene. In nucleotides, the CDR3 is TGCGCCAGCAGCTCAGGGGGAGACACCGGGGAGCTGTTTTTT. As protein: CASSSGGDTGELFF.